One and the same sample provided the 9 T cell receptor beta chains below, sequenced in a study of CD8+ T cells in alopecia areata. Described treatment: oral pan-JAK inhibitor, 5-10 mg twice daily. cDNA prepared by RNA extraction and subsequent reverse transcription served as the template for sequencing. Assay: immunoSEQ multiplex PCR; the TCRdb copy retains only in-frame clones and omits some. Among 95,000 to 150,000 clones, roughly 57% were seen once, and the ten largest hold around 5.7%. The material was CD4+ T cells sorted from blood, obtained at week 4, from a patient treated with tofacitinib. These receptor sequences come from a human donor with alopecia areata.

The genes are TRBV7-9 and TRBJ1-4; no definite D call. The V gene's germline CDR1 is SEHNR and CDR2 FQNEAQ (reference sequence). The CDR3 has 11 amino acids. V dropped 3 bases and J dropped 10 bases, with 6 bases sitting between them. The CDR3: CASSFPGKLFF. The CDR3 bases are TGTGCCAGCAGCTTCCCCGGAAAACTGTTTTTT.

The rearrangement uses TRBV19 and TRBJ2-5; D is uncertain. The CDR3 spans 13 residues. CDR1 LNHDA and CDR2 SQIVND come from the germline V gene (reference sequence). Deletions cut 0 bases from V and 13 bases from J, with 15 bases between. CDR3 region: CASSIDRLARRYF. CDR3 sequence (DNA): TGTGCCAGTAGTATAGATCGGCTGGCTAGGCGGTACTTC.

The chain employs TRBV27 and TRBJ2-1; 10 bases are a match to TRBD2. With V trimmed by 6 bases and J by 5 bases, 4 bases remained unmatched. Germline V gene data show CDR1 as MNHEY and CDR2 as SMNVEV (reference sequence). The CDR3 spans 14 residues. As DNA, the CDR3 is TGTGCCAGCAGGGGACTAGCGAGGGACAATGAGCAGTTCTTC. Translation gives CASRGLARDNEQFF.

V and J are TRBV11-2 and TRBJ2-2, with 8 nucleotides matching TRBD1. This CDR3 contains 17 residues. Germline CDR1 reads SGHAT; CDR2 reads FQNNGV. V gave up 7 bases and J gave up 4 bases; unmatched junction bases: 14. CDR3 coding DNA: TGTGCCAGCACCATTAGCTGGGGGACAGGAGCCACCGGGGAGCTGTTTTTT. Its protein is CASTISWGTGATGELFF.

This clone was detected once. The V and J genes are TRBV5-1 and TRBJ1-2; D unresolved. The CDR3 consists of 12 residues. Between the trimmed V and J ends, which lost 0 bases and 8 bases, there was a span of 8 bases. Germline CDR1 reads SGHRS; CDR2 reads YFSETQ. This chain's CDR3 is CASSLGLRGYTF. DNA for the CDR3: TGCGCCAGCAGCTTGGGTCTCAGAGGCTACACCTTC.

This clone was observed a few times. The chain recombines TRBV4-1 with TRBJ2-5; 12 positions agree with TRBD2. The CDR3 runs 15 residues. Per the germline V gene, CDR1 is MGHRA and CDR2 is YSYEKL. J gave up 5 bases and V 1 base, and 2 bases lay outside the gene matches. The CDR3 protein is CASSQGLAGVETQYF. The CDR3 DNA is TGCGCCAGCAGCCAAGGACTAGCGGGAGTCGAGACCCAGTACTTC.

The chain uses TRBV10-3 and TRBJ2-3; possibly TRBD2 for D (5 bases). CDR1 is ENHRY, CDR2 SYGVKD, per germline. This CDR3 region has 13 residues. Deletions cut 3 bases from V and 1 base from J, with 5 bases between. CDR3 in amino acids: CAISDSGTDTQYF. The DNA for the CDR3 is TGTGCCATCAGTGATAGCGGCACAGATACGCAGTATTTT.

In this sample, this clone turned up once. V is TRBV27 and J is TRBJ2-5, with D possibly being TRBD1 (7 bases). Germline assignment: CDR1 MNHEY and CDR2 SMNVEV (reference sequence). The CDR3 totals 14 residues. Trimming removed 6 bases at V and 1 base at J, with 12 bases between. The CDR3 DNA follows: TGTGCCAGCAGCCGGGGGACAGCCCAAGAGACCCAGTACTTC. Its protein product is CASSRGTAQETQYF.

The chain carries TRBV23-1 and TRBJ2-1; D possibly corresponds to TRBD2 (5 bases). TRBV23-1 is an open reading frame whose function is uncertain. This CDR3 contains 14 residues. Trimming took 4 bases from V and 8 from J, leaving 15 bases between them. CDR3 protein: CASSRGLSVDEQFF. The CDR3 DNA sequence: TGCGCCAGCAGTCGCGGGTTATCCGTCGATGAGCAGTTCTTC.